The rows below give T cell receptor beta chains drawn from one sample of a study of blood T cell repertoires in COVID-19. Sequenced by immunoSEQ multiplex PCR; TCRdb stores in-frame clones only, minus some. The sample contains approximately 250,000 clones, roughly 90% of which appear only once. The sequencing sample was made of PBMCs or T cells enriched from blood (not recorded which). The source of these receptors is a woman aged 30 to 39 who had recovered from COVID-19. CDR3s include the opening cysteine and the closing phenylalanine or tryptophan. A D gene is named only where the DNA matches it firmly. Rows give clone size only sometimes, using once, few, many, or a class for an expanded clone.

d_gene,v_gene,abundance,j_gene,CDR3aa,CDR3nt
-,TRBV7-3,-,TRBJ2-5,CASSLGPPGSQETQYF,TGTGCCAGCAGCCTCGGACCCCCGGGGAGCCAAGAGACCCAGTACTTC
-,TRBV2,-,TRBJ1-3,CASRGPGNTIYF,TGTGCCAGCAGGGGGCCTGGAAACACCATATATTTT
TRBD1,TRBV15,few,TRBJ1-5,CATTPRQGDQPQHF,TGTGCCACCACACCGCGACAGGGGGATCAGCCCCAGCATTTT
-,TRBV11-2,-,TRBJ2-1,CASSLDPRVNEQFF,TGTGCCAGCAGCTTAGACCCCCGAGTAAATGAGCAGTTCTTC
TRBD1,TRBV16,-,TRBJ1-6,CASSLTGEFSPLHF,TGTGCCAGCAGCCTAACAGGGGAATTTTCACCCCTCCACTTT
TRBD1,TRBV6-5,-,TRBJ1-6,CASGETGNNSPLHF,TGTGCCAGCGGGGAGACAGGGAATAATTCACCCCTCCACTTT
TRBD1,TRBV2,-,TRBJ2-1,CASSDWGTGGVNEQFF,TGTGCCAGCAGTGATTGGGGGACAGGGGGTGTTAATGAGCAGTTCTTC
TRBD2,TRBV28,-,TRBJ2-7,CASLASGSSYEQYF,TGTGCCAGCCTGGCCAGCGGGAGCTCCTACGAGCAGTACTTC
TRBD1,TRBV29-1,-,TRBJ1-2,CSVEDRFQGPGQGLYGYTF,TGCAGCGTTGAAGATCGTTTCCAGGGTCCGGGACAGGGCCTTTATGGCTACACCTTC
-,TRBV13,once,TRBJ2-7,CASSLGSGYEQYF,TGTGCCAGCAGCTTAGGTAGCGGCTACGAGCAGTACTTC
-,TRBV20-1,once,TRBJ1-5,CSATRSQPQHF,TGCAGTGCAACTAGGAGTCAGCCCCAGCATTTT
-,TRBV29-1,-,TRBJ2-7,CSVLTGNSYEQYF,TGCAGCGTTTTAACAGGCAACTCCTACGAGCAGTACTTC
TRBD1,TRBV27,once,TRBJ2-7,CASRRQQGSNDEQYF,TGTGCCAGCAGACGACAACAGGGGAGTAACGACGAGCAGTACTTC
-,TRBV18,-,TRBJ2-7,CASSPVRQSMEQYF,TGTGCCAGCTCACCAGTAAGACAGTCCATGGAGCAGTACTTC
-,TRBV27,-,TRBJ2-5,CASSLNPLGETQYF,TGTGCCAGCAGTTTAAACCCCCTCGGAGAGACCCAGTACTTC
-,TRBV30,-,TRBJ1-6,CAWINKGGQSYNSPLHF,TGTGCCTGGATCAATAAGGGGGGGCAGAGTTATAATTCACCCCTCCACTTT
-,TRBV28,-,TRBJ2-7,CASRTGWEQYF,TGTGCCAGCAGAACGGGATGGGAGCAGTACTTC
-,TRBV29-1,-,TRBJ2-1,CSVETGPNYNEQFF,TGCAGCGTTGAGACAGGCCCCAACTACAATGAGCAGTTCTTC
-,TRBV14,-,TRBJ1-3,CASSHRTVSGNTIYF,TGTGCCAGCAGCCATAGGACAGTCTCTGGAAACACCATATATTTT
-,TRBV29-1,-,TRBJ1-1,CSVRRENTEAFF,TGCAGCGTTAGACGGGAGAACACTGAAGCTTTCTTT
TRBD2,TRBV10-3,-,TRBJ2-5,CAISTGLAGVETQYF,TGTGCCATCAGCACAGGACTAGCGGGAGTGGAGACCCAGTACTTC
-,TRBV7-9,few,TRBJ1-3,CASSLPPYGNTIYF,TGTGCCAGCAGCCTTCCGCCCTATGGAAACACCATATATTTT
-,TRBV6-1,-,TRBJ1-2,CASSEVPRRTEGFRAGYTF,TGTGCCAGCAGTGAAGTCCCCCGACGGACAGAAGGGTTTCGGGCCGGCTACACCTTC
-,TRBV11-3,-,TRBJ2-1,CASSLGPGSNEQFF,TGTGCCAGCAGCTTAGGGCCAGGCTCCAATGAGCAGTTCTTC
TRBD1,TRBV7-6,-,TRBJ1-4,CASSFLSGTGVEKLFF,TGTGCCAGCAGCTTTTTATCCGGGACAGGGGTTGAAAAACTGTTTTTT
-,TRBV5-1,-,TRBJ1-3,CASSLDGSGNTIYF,TGCGCCAGCAGCTTGGACGGCTCTGGAAACACCATATATTTT
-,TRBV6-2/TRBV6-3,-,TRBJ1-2,CASSLKEPYGYTF,TGTGCCAGCAGTCTTAAGGAGCCCTATGGCTACACCTTC
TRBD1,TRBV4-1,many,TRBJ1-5,CASSRTGTANQPQHF,TGCGCCAGCAGCCGCACCGGGACAGCTAATCAGCCCCAGCATTTT
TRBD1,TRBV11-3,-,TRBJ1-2,CASELSDRYYGYTF,TGTGCCAGCGAGCTTTCGGACAGGTATTATGGCTACACCTTC
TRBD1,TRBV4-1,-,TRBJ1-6,CASSPGTDYSPLHF,TGCGCCAGCAGCCCGGGGACAGATTATTCACCCCTCCACTTT
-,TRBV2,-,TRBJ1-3,CASTQTGQRTGNTIYF,TGTGCCAGCACCCAGACCGGACAGCGAACTGGAAACACCATATATTTT
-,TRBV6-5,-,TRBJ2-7,CASHRAGTSYEQYF,TGTGCCAGCCACAGAGCGGGGACATCCTACGAGCAGTACTTC
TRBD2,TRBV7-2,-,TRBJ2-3,CASSLRSGGAPDTQYF,TGTGCCAGCAGCTTACGAAGCGGGGGGGCCCCAGATACGCAGTATTTT
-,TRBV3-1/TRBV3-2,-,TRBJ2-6,CASSPKLGTPGANVLTF,TGTGCCAGCAGCCCAAAACTCGGGACTCCAGGGGCCAACGTCCTGACTTTC
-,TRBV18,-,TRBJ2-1,CASSPYREGDEQFF,TGTGCCAGCTCACCATACAGGGAAGGGGATGAGCAGTTCTTC
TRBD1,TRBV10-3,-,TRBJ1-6,CAISTSDRGLNSPLHF,TGTGCCATCAGTACGTCGGACAGGGGGCTGAATTCACCCCTCCACTTT
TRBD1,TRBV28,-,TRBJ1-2,CASRHLAGTGGNDYGYTF,TGTGCCAGCAGGCACCTGGCCGGGACAGGGGGTAATGACTATGGCTACACCTTC
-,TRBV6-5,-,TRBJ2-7,CASSSGQYEQYF,TGTGCCAGCAGCTCTGGACAGTACGAGCAGTACTTC
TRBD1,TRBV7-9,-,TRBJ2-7,CASSLAGGADEQYF,TGTGCCAGCAGCTTGGCAGGGGGCGCGGACGAGCAGTACTTC
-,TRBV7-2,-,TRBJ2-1,CASSYRSLFGNEQFF,TGTGCCAGCAGCTACCGGTCACTCTTTGGCAATGAGCAGTTCTTC
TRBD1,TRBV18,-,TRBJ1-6,CASADRVDFNNSPLHF,TGTGCCAGCGCCGACAGGGTGGATTTTAACAATTCACCCCTCCACTTT
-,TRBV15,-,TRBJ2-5,CATSTSGRETQYF,TGTGCCACCAGCACCTCAGGGAGGGAGACCCAGTACTTC
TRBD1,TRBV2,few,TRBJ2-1,CASPSLRTGGGEQFF,TGTGCCAGCCCCAGTCTGAGGACAGGGGGCGGTGAGCAGTTCTTC
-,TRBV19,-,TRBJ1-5,CASKPGASGEPQHF,TGTGCCAGTAAACCGGGTGCCTCGGGGGAGCCCCAGCATTTT
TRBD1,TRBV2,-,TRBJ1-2,CASSSPSGTANYGYTF,TGTGCCAGCAGTTCTCCTTCCGGGACAGCGAACTATGGCTACACCTTC
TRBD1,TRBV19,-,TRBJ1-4,CASTMTGLNEKLFF,TGTGCCAGTACTATGACAGGGCTTAATGAAAAACTGTTTTTT
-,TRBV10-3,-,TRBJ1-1,CAISVGGGNTEAFF,TGTGCCATCAGTGTCGGGGGAGGGAACACTGAAGCTTTCTTT
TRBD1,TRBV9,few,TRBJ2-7,CASSVSQGADEQYF,TGTGCCAGCAGCGTTTCACAGGGGGCCGACGAGCAGTACTTC
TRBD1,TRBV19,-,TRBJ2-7,CASTTGTGGSYEQYF,TGTGCCAGTACAACCGGGACAGGGGGTTCCTACGAGCAGTACTTC
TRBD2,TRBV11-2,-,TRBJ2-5,CASSLGSLAGGWETQYF,TGTGCCAGCAGCTTAGGATCCCTAGCGGGAGGTTGGGAGACCCAGTACTTC
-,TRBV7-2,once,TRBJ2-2,CASSLAQGFSTGELFF,TGTGCCAGCAGCTTAGCACAGGGCTTTTCCACCGGGGAGCTGTTTTTT